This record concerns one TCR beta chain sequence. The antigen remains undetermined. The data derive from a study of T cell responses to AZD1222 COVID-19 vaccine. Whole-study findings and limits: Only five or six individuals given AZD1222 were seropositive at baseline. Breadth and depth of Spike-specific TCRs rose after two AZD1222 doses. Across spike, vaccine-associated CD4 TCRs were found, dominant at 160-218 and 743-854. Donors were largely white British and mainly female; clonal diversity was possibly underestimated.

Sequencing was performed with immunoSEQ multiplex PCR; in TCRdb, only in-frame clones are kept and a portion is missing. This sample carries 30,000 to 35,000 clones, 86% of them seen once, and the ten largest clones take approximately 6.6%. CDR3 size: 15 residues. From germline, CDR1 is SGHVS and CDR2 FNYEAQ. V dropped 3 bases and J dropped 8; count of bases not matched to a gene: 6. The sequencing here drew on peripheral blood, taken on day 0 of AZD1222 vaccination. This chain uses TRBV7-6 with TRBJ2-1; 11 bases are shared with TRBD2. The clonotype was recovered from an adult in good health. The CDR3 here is CASSLGLAAADEQFF. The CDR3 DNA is TGTGCCAGCAGCTTGGGACTAGCGGCCGCCGATGAGCAGTTCTTC.